These 10 T cell receptor beta chains share one sample of origin, sequenced in a study of blood T cell repertoires in COVID-19. The assay was immunoSEQ multiplex PCR, and TCRdb's table has in-frame clones only and misses some. The sample has about 75,000 clones; roughly 89% are singletons. The sequencing input was peripheral blood. Every receptor here comes from a woman in her fifties or sixties with acute or convalescent COVID-19.

The genes are TRBV11-2 and TRBJ2-3, with 9 bases that match TRBD2. CDR1 and CDR2 from the germline V gene are SGHAT and FQNNGV. This CDR3 has 16 amino acids. J was trimmed by 1 base and V by 3 bases; bases with no gene match: 5. CDR3 DNA sequence: TGTGCCAGCAGCTTCCGCGGGAGGGTGGGCACAGATACGCAGTATTTT. This encodes CASSFRGRVGTDTQYF. Drawing the rest from reference TRBV11-2 and TRBJ2-3, the complete variable domain is EAGVAQSPRYKIIEKRQSVAFWCNPISGHATLYWYQQILGQGPKLLIQFQNNGVVDDSQLPKDRFSAERLKGVDSTLKIQPAKLEDSAVYLCASSFRGRVGTDTQYFGPGTRLTVL.

This chain uses TRBV7-9 with TRBJ1-2; D not certain. From germline, CDR1 is SEHNR and CDR2 FQNEAQ (reference sequence). This CDR3 has 11 amino acids. Trimming shortened V by 4 bases and J by 4 bases, and 4 bases separated the two germline ends. CDR3 DNA sequence: TGTGCCAGCAGCTCCCGCTATGGCTACACCTTC. Translating gives CASSSRYGYTF.

The chain links TRBV9 to TRBJ2-5; 8 nucleotides match TRBD2. The CDR3 totals 12 residues. Unmatched junction bases numbered 5, after V lost 6 bases and J lost 7 bases. In germline, CDR1 is SGDLS, CDR2 YYNGEE. The CDR3 sequence: CASNPGGGTQYF. The CDR3 DNA reads as TGTGCCAGCAACCCCGGGGGGGGGACCCAGTACTTC.

The chain is built from TRBV12-5 and TRBJ2-3; 7 bases are a match to TRBD2. Germline CDR1 is LGHNT and CDR2 is FRNRAP. V lost 5 bases, J lost 0 bases, and 5 bases stayed unmatched. This CDR3 has 15 amino acids. The CDR3 loop is CASGHTSASTDTQYF. CDR3 nucleotide sequence: TGTGCTAGTGGTCATACTAGCGCTAGCACAGATACGCAGTATTTT.

The chain employs TRBV7-9 and TRBJ1-5; D is possibly TRBD1 (5 bases). CDR3 length: 13 amino acids. The V gene's germline CDR1 is SEHNR and CDR2 FQNEAQ (reference sequence). Trimming removed 2 bases from V and 4 bases from J, with 6 bases in between. CDR3: CASSLSGNQPQHF. DNA for the CDR3: TGTGCCAGCAGCTTATCAGGGAATCAGCCCCAGCATTTT. The full variable domain, rest sourced from reference TRBV7-9 and TRBJ1-5, is DTGVSQNPRHKITKRGQNVTFRCDPISEHNRLYWYRQTLGQGPEFLTYFQNEAQLEKSRLLSDRFSAERPKGSFSTLEIQRTEQGDSAMYLCASSLSGNQPQHFGDGTRLSIL.

The chain has TRBV11-2 and TRBJ1-4; tentatively, D is TRBD1 (6 bases). CDR3 length: 15 residues. Per germline, CDR1 SGHAT and CDR2 FQNNGV. V shed 1 base and J shed 4 bases, with 10 bases lying between them. Here the CDR3 DNA reads TGTGCCAGCAGCTTAGCGGGGGGCTATAATGAAAAACTGTTTTTT. The encoded protein is CASSLAGGYNEKLFF.

The table lists this clone with a few counts. V gene TRBV14 combines with J gene TRBJ2-1, with 11 bases matching TRBD2. Germline loops: CDR1 SGHDN, CDR2 FVKESK. This CDR3 contains 17 residues. V trimming: 1 base; J trimming: 5 bases; junction bases outside the gene matches: 7. The CDR3 reads CASSQGRGTSGDNEQFF. DNA of the CDR3: TGTGCCAGCAGCCAAGGCCGAGGGACTAGCGGAGACAATGAGCAGTTCTTC. Supplemented by reference TRBV14 and TRBJ2-1, the full variable domain reads EAGVTQFPSHSVIEKGQTVTLRCDPISGHDNLYWYRRVMGKEIKFLLHFVKESKQDESGMPNNRFLAERTGGTYSTLKVQPAELEDSGVYFCASSQGRGTSGDNEQFFGPGTRLTVL.

The chain has TRBV14 and TRBJ1-1; tentative D call: TRBD1 (6 bases). Trimming took off 0 bases at V and 6 bases at J, with 20 bases between the two ends. The V gene's germline CDR1 is SGHDN and CDR2 FVKESK. CDR3 length equals 17 residues. CDR3 sequence reads: CASSQDEGHRVRAEAFF. The CDR3 DNA follows: TGTGCCAGCAGCCAAGATGAGGGGCACAGGGTGCGGGCTGAAGCTTTCTTT.

CDR3 nucleotides: TGCGCCAGCAGCTTGGCCATGGGACAGGGTGAGCAGTTCTTC. Amino acid sequence: CASSLAMGQGEQFF. This chain links TRBV5-1 with TRBJ2-1; 9 bases are shared with TRBD1. V lost 0 bases to trimming and J lost 9 bases; unmatched junction nucleotides: 4. Germline V gives CDR1 SGHRS, CDR2 YFSETQ. CDR3 length: 14 amino acids.

The V gene is TRBV19, the J gene TRBJ2-1; 8 bases align to TRBD1. Germline V CDR1 and CDR2: LNHDA, SQIVND (reference sequence). The CDR3 has 14 residues. Germline trimming cut 5 bases from V and 7 bases from J; bases unmatched to any gene: 7. The CDR3, as DNA: TGTGCCAGTAGTCTTCAGGGGGCAGGGAATGAGCAGTTCTTC. Encoded protein: CASSLQGAGNEQFF.